This TCR beta chain was captured by sequencing in a study of T cell clones after liver transplantation. Whole-study context: Post-transplant blood was tracked for graft-donor-reactive T cell clones identified in a pre-transplant mixed lymphocyte reaction.

V was cut by 3 bases and J by 0 bases, with 17 bases left in between. CDR1 is LNHDA and CDR2 is SQIVND in the germline V gene (reference sequence). The CDR3 totals 17 residues. TCRdb's copy holds only in-frame clones and misses some; the assay was immunoSEQ multiplex PCR. Counted here are around 43,000 clones, 86% occurring once; the ten biggest clones make up 2% to 2.5%. This TCR was sampled from a human patient who received a liver transplant. The graft donor may have given rise to some T cells. This material consisted of CD4+ T cells from blood, taken 24 months after liver transplant. The chain couples TRBV19 to TRBJ1-1; D call uncertain. This chain's CDR3 is CASSMDRWAVMNTEAFF. As DNA, the CDR3 is TGTGCCAGTAGTATGGATCGGTGGGCAGTCATGAACACTGAAGCTTTCTTT.